One and the same sample provided the 27 T cell receptor beta chains below, sequenced in a study of T cell responses to AZD1222 COVID-19 vaccine. Clones were read by immunoSEQ multiplex PCR, and TCRdb kept only the in-frame ones, dropping some. The sample includes roughly 110,000 clones, roughly 87% of them seen just once. Sequenced material: peripheral blood, taken 28 days after the second AZD1222 dose. Source of these receptors: an adult who received the AZD1222 COVID-19 vaccine.

This chain links TRBV7-2 with TRBJ2-1; 16 bases fit TRBD2. This CDR3 is built from 18 residues. Germline V gene sequence: CDR1 SGHTA, CDR2 FQGNSA. J was trimmed by 4 bases and V by 4 bases; bases with no gene match: 7. CDR3: CASSSGLAGGPRYNEQFF. For the CDR3, the DNA is TGTGCCAGCAGCTCGGGACTAGCGGGGGGGCCGCGGTACAATGAGCAGTTCTTC.

This sequence joins TRBV3-1 (or the pseudogene TRBV3-2) and TRBJ1-2, with TRBD1 matching over 7 bases. The CDR3 contains 15 residues. The V segment lost 5 bases and the J segment 4 bases; nucleotides outside the gene matches: 10. From germline, CDR1 is LGHDT and CDR2 YNNKEL (reference sequence). CDR3 sequence (DNA): TGTGCCAGCAGCAAACAGACAGGGTCTGGCTATGGCTACACCTTC. Its protein product is CASSKQTGSGYGYTF.

V usage is TRBV19 and J usage is TRBJ1-4; the match to TRBD1 covers 11 bases. The CDR3 is 18 residues long. Trimming took 3 bases from V and 2 from J; bases not matched to a gene: 8. Germline lookup yields CDR1 LNHDA and CDR2 SQIVND (reference sequence). This CDR3 reads CASSIPGQGAVTNEKLFF. In nucleotides, the CDR3 is TGTGCCAGTAGTATCCCCGGACAGGGGGCGGTGACTAATGAAAAACTGTTTTTT.

V gene TRBV5-4 combines with J gene TRBJ1-1; 8 bases map to TRBD1. Germline CDR1 SGHNT, CDR2 YYREEE (reference sequence). After removal of 1 base from V and 4 bases from J, the junction contained 3 bases not matched to a gene. This CDR3 comprises 14 residues. CDR3 residues: CASSLPDRATEAFF. In DNA form, the CDR3 reads TGTGCCAGCAGCTTGCCGGACAGGGCCACTGAAGCTTTCTTT.

CDR3 DNA: TGTGCCACCAGCAGAGATTTCTCTTCGAGGAGTCAGCCCCAGCATTTT. Protein sequence: CATSRDFSSRSQPQHF. The rearrangement joins TRBV15 to TRBJ1-5, with unresolved D. Germline V gene lookup returns CDR1 LNHNV and CDR2 YYDKDF (reference sequence). V was trimmed by 0 bases and J by 6 bases, leaving 15 bases between them. The CDR3 loop spans 16 amino acids.

The V and J genes are TRBV4-3 and TRBJ2-1; D may be TRBD2 (6 bases). The CDR3 runs to 17 residues. The germline V and J ends were trimmed by 0 bases and 12 bases, with 24 bases remaining between them. Germline V gene lookup returns CDR1 LGHNA and CDR2 YSLEER. Here the CDR3 reads CASSQDRSAGGLIGQFF. Here the CDR3 DNA reads TGCGCCAGCAGCCAAGACCGGTCGGCAGGAGGGCTTATCGGGCAGTTCTTC.

The CDR3 sequence is CASSYSSSLRTGYTF. CDR3 nucleotide sequence: TGTGCCAGCAGTTACTCGTCGAGTCTCCGGACGGGCTACACCTTC. This chain connects TRBV6-5 to TRBJ1-2, with D hard to call. CDR3 size: 15 residues. Germline V gene lookup returns CDR1 MNHEY and CDR2 SVGAGI. The V end lost 0 bases, the J end lost 8 bases, and 16 bases lay between the germline ends.

V and J are TRBV18 and TRBJ1-2; D ambiguous. The CDR3 spans 16 residues. Germline loops: CDR1 KGHSH, CDR2 LQKENI. Trimming left V 8 bases short and J 3 bases short, with 22 bases between. This chain's CDR3 is CASPRMSPHTYYGYTF. The CDR3 DNA sequence: TGTGCCAGCCCTCGTATGTCACCCCACACCTACTATGGCTACACCTTC.

The chain recombines TRBV12-3 or TRBV12-4 with TRBJ1-4; D call uncertain. The CDR3 totals 11 residues. V dropped 6 bases and J dropped 10 bases, with 9 bases sitting between them. The CDR3 region has the DNA TGTGCCAGCAGCACCTTGGGAAAACTGTTTTTT. Its translation: CASSTLGKLFF.

V usage is TRBV2 and J usage is TRBJ2-5; 10 positions agree with TRBD1. With V trimmed by 6 bases and J by 5 bases, 9 bases remained unmatched. In germline, CDR1 is SNHLY, CDR2 FYNNEI. There are 15 residues in the CDR3. The CDR3 DNA sequence: TGTGCCAGCAGCGGGGACAGGGGAGAGTGGGAGACCCAGTACTTC. Protein sequence: CASSGDRGEWETQYF.

This chain joins TRBV5-5 and TRBJ1-4; the match to TRBD1 covers 7 bases. The CDR3 spans 18 residues. The germline gives CDR1 SGHKS, CDR2 YYEKEE (reference sequence). Unmatched junction bases numbered 13, after V lost 4 bases and J lost 1 base. The chain's CDR3 is CASSPIEGTVLTNEKLFF. The CDR3 DNA reads TGTGCCAGCAGCCCGATCGAGGGGACAGTGCTAACTAATGAAAAACTGTTTTTT.

The chain combines TRBV5-8 with TRBJ2-2, with a possible D match to TRBD1 (6 bases). The CDR3 sequence is 14 residues long. The V gene lost 3 bases and the J gene lost 7 bases, with 13 bases spanning the gap. Germline V gene data show CDR1 as SGHTS and CDR2 as YDEGEE. CDR3: CASSSLEDSGELFF. The CDR3 coding sequence is TGTGCCAGCAGCTCACTCGAGGACAGCGGGGAGCTGTTTTTT. The whole variable domain, filled in from reference TRBV5-8 and TRBJ2-2, reads EAGVTQSPTHLIKTRGQQATLRCSPISGHTSVYWYQQALGLGLQFLLWYDEGEERNRGNFPPRFSGRQFPNYSSELNVNALELEDSALYLCASSSLEDSGELFFGEGSRLTVL.

V gene TRBV18 combines with J gene TRBJ2-2; tentatively, D is TRBD1 (6 bases). The CDR3 has 17 residues. Germline CDR1 and CDR2: KGHSH and LQKENI. The V end lost 0 bases, the J end lost 5 bases, and 16 bases lay between the germline ends. DNA for the CDR3: TGTGCCAGCTCACCACCTTCCGGACAGACCGGGACCGGGGAGCTGTTTTTT. Translation: CASSPPSGQTGTGELFF. Drawing the rest from reference TRBV18 and TRBJ2-2, the complete variable domain is NAGVMQNPRHLVRRRGQEARLRCSPMKGHSHVYWYRQLPEEGLKFMVYLQKENIIDESGMPKERFSAEFPKEGPSILRIQQVVRGDSAAYFCASSPPSGQTGTGELFFGEGSRLTVL.

This clone occurred once. This chain connects TRBV18 to TRBJ1-1; no clear D. Trimming cost V 0 bases and J 0 bases, with 5 bases left between them. Germline-derived CDR1 and CDR2 are KGHSH and LQKENI. This CDR3 has 14 residues. The CDR3 here is CASSPPGMNTEAFF. The CDR3 DNA reads as TGTGCCAGCTCACCACCCGGGATGAACACTGAAGCTTTCTTT.

The rearrangement uses TRBV3-1 (or the pseudogene TRBV3-2) and TRBJ1-1; no definite D call. There are 13 residues in the CDR3. V shed 3 bases and J shed 10 bases, with 15 bases lying between them. Germline V gene lookup returns CDR1 LGHDT and CDR2 YNNKEL (reference sequence). The CDR3 DNA reads TGTGCCAGCAGCCAGATAAACGAGGTGAGAGCTTTCTTT. Translation: CASSQINEVRAFF.

The count of this clone is one. The genes are TRBV6-5 and TRBJ1-6; tentatively, D is TRBD1 (6 bases). The CDR3 contains 14 residues. Trimming took 6 bases from V and 6 from J, leaving 12 bases between them. Per germline, CDR1 MNHEY and CDR2 SVGAGI. The CDR3 region has the DNA TGTGCCAGCAGACAGGGTGAACCTAATTCACCCCTCCACTTT. Translated: CASRQGEPNSPLHF.

The chain uses TRBV5-1 and TRBJ2-7; D may be TRBD1 (5 bases). There are 15 residues in the CDR3. V was pared by 0 bases and J by 2 bases, with 12 bases between. The germline V gene encodes CDR1 SGHRS and CDR2 YFSETQ. In nucleotides, the CDR3 is TGCGCCAGCAGCTTGGGCTACAGGCGCCCCTACGAGCAGTACTTC. Its protein product is CASSLGYRRPYEQYF.

Here the CDR3 reads CASSRISGGYTGELFF. In DNA form, the CDR3 reads TGCGCCAGCAGCCGAATTAGCGGGGGGTACACCGGGGAGCTGTTTTTT. The chain is built from TRBV4-3 and TRBJ2-2, with 10 bases lining up with TRBD2. The J segment lost 3 bases and the V segment lost 4 bases, leaving 5 bases of the junction unmatched. The CDR3 runs to 16 residues. CDR1 and CDR2 (germline): LGHNA, YSLEER.

The genes are TRBV5-6 and TRBJ2-7, with a tentative D call TRBD1 (6 bases). V dropped 2 bases and J dropped 3 bases, with 12 bases sitting between them. Germline V gene data show CDR1 as SGHDT and CDR2 as YYEEEE. CDR3 length equals 14 residues. Here the CDR3 reads CASSFGRGDYEQYF. CDR3 nucleotides: TGTGCCAGCAGCTTTGGCAGGGGAGACTACGAGCAGTACTTC.

The chain carries TRBV28 and TRBJ2-5; TRBD2 matches at 7 bases. The V gene's germline CDR1 is MDHEN and CDR2 SYDVKM. This CDR3 region has 12 residues. J gave up 5 bases and V 5 bases, and 2 bases lay outside the gene matches. The chain's CDR3 is CASSQGGETQYF. CDR3 DNA sequence: TGTGCCAGCAGTCAGGGAGGGGAGACCCAGTACTTC.

The genes are TRBV25-1 and TRBJ2-5; D gene unclear. The CDR3 runs 15 residues. Trimming took off 2 bases at V and 5 bases at J, with 15 bases between the two ends. Germline CDR1 reads MGHDK; CDR2 reads SYGVNS. The CDR3 region has the DNA TGTGCCAGCAGTGAAGGTTGGGCGGCTACCGAGACCCAGTACTTC. This encodes CASSEGWAATETQYF.

To note about this clone: Within the sample, other DNA sequences also encode this same CDR3. The chain couples TRBV6-2 or TRBV6-3 to TRBJ1-5; the D gene is possibly TRBD1 (6 bases). The CDR3 runs to 15 residues. From germline, CDR1 is MNHEY and CDR2 SVGEGT. Trimming took off 0 bases at V and 1 base at J, with 7 bases between the two ends. The CDR3 region is CASSYSGGSNQPQHF. DNA of the CDR3: TGTGCCAGCAGTTACTCAGGGGGAAGCAATCAGCCCCAGCATTTT.

The genes are TRBV7-6 and TRBJ1-4; 7 bases align to TRBD1. Germline CDR1 reads SGHVS; CDR2 reads FNYEAQ. V gave up 0 bases and J gave up 3 bases; unmatched junction bases: 4. The CDR3 is 16 amino acids. The CDR3 region has the DNA TGTGCCAGCAGCTTAGCGATGACAGGGTCTAATGAAAAACTGTTTTTT. Protein: CASSLAMTGSNEKLFF.

The CDR3 DNA sequence: TGTGCCAGCAGACCGTCGGCAAGCTCCTACAATGAGCAGTTCTTC. The encoded protein is CASRPSASSYNEQFF. V is TRBV6-5 and J is TRBJ2-1; D uncertain. CDR3 length: 15 residues. V dropped 6 bases and J dropped 0 bases, with 12 bases sitting between them. From germline, CDR1 is MNHEY and CDR2 SVGAGI.

The genes are TRBV7-6 and TRBJ1-1; a weak D match, TRBD1 (5 bases). Per germline, CDR1 SGHVS and CDR2 FNYEAQ. The CDR3 length is 15 residues. Trimming cost V 5 bases and J 5 bases, with 18 bases left between them. The CDR3 spells CASSLGAGSQTEAFF. The CDR3 DNA sequence: TGTGCCAGCAGCCTAGGGGCAGGGTCGCAGACTGAAGCTTTCTTT. The whole variable domain, remainder taken from reference TRBV7-6 and TRBJ1-1, is GAGVSQSPRYKVTKRGQDVALRCDPISGHVSLYWYRQALGQGPEFLTYFNYEAQQDKSGLPNDRFSAERPEGSISTLTIQRTEQRDSAMYRCASSLGAGSQTEAFFGQGTRLTVV.

The CDR3 region has the DNA TGTGCCAGCAGCCCTGGAGGGTTGGTGGCTGGGGCCAACGTCCTGACTTTC. Translating gives CASSPGGLVAGANVLTF. This chain joins TRBV7-2 and TRBJ2-6; D possibly corresponds to TRBD2 (6 bases). Trimming shortened V by 5 bases and J by 2 bases, and 16 bases separated the two germline ends. Germline CDR1 reads SGHTA; CDR2 reads FQGNSA. This CDR3 spans 17 amino acids.

This chain uses TRBV28 with TRBJ2-7; 12 nucleotides line up with TRBD1. This CDR3 has 14 amino acids. V was pared by 8 bases and J by 4 bases, with 6 bases of the junction left unmatched. Germline-derived CDR1 and CDR2 are MDHEN and SYDVKM. CDR3 sequence reads: CASGGTGGSYEQYF. DNA of the CDR3: TGTGCCAGCGGGGGGACAGGGGGCTCGTACGAGCAGTACTTC.